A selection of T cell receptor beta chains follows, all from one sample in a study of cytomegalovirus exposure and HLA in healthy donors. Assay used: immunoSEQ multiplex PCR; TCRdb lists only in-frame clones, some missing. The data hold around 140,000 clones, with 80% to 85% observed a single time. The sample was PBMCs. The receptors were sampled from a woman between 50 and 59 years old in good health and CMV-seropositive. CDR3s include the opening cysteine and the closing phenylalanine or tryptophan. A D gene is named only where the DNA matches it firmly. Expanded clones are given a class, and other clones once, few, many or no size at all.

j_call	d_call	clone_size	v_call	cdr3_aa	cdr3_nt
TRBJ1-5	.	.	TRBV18	CASSPRSGLGQPQHF	TGTGCCAGCTCACCACGATCAGGGCTGGGTCAGCCCCAGCATTTT
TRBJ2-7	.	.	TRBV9	CASSAPQYEQYF	TGTGCCAGCAGCGCCCCTCAGTACGAGCAGTACTTC
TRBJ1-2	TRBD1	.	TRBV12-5	CANDTAGQPPNYGYTF	TGTGCTAATGATACTGCGGGACAGCCGCCTAACTATGGCTACACCTTC
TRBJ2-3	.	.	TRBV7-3	CASSLREPGGTDTQYF	TGTGCCAGCAGCTTAAGAGAGCCAGGGGGCACAGATACGCAGTATTTT
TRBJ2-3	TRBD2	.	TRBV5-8	CASSLGSSGIVRAQYF	TGTGCCAGCAGCTTGGGGAGTAGCGGGATCGTTCGGGCGCAGTATTTT
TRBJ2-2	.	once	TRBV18	CASSPLLRGYGELFF	TGTGCCAGCTCACCACTGCTCAGGGGATACGGGGAGCTGTTTTTT
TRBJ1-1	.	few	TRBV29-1	CSVITGITEAFF	TGCAGCGTTATAACAGGGATCACTGAAGCTTTCTTT
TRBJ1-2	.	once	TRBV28	CASSLGGGNYGYTF	TGTGCCAGCAGTTTAGGGGGGGGGAACTATGGCTACACCTTC
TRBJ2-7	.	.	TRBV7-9	CASSLGTYYEQYF	TGTGCCAGCAGCCTAGGGACTTACTACGAGCAGTACTTC
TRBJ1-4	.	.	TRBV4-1	CASRKQGKANEKLFF	TGCGCCAGCAGAAAACAGGGAAAGGCTAATGAAAAACTGTTTTTT
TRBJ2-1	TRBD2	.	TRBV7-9	CASILAGGYNEQFF	TGTGCCAGCATACTAGCGGGAGGGTACAATGAGCAGTTCTTC
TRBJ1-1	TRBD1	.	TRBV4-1	CASSTGTGVTEAFF	TGCGCCAGCAGCACAGGGACAGGGGTCACTGAAGCTTTCTTT
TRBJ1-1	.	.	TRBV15	CATSRDIQMNTEAFF	TGTGCCACCAGCAGAGATATACAGATGAACACTGAAGCTTTCTTT
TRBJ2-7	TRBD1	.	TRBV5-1	CASSLGGQGYEQYF	TGCGCCAGCAGCTTGGGGGGACAGGGCTACGAGCAGTACTTC
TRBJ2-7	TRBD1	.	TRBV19	CASSADRDSSYEQYF	TGTGCCAGTAGCGCAGACCGGGACAGCTCCTACGAGCAGTACTTC
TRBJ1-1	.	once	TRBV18	CASSRGGGLNTEAFF	TGTGCCAGCTCACGGGGCGGGGGATTGAACACTGAAGCTTTCTTT
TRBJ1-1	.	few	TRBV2	CARRGGMNTEAFF	TGTGCCAGAAGGGGGGGGATGAACACTGAAGCTTTCTTT
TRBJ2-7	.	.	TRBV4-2	CASSQVNASPYYEQYF	TGTGCCAGCAGCCAAGTTAATGCTAGCCCCTACTACGAGCAGTACTTC